Detailed here is one T cell receptor (beta chain). What it recognizes is unknown. TCRdb fed the reads into MiXCR, producing one record per CDR3 protein. The sample lists 200,000 to 300,000 distinct CDR3 sequences, approximately 8.3% seen once, with less than 15% in the top ten. This entry belongs to a study of T cell repertoires in cytomegalovirus infection. As for the study in general: Evidence of both CMV infection and a matching HLA type came from public TCR beta signatures. Whole-study findings and limits: Ex vivo responses were dominated by HLA-C-restricted CMV-specific TCR beta clonotypes. Identification of carriers of CMV plus the relevant HLA was performed using cumulative public TCR beta family frequency.

Trimming removed 3 bases at V and 7 bases at J, with 12 bases between. The CDR3 is 12 amino acids. The germline V gene encodes CDR1 DFQATT and CDR2 SNEGSKA (reference sequence). This chain connects TRBV20-1 to TRBJ1-1, with D possibly being TRBD1 (5 bases). Sequenced input: PBMCs. This TCR derives from a human donor in good health (CMV status not recorded). Some clones in this sample may be carry-over from other donors' samples. DNA for the CDR3: TGCAGTGCTAGTACAGGATCCCTTGAAGCTTTCTTT. Translation: CSASTGSLEAFF.